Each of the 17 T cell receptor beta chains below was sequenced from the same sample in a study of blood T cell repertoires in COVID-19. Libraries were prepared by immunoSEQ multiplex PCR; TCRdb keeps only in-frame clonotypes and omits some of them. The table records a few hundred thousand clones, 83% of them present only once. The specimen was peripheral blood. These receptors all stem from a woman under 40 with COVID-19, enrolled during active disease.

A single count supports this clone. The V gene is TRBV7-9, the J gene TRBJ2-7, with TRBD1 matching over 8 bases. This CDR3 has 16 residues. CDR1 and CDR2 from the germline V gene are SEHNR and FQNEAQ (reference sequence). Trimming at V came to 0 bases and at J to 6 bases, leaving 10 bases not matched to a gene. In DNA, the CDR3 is TGTGCCAGCAGCTTAGCGGGTGTGGGACAGGTCCCCGAGCAGTACTTC. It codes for CASSLAGVGQVPEQYF. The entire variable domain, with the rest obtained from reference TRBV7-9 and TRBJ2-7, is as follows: DTGVSQNPRHKITKRGQNVTFRCDPISEHNRLYWYRQTLGQGPEFLTYFQNEAQLEKSRLLSDRFSAERPKGSFSTLEIQRTEQGDSAMYLCASSLAGVGQVPEQYFGPGTRLTVT.

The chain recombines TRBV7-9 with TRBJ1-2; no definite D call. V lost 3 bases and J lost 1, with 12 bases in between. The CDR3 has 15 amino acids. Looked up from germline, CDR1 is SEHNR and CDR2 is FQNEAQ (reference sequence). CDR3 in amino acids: CASSFHSALNYGYTF. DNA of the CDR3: TGTGCCAGCAGCTTCCACAGTGCCCTTAACTATGGCTACACCTTC.

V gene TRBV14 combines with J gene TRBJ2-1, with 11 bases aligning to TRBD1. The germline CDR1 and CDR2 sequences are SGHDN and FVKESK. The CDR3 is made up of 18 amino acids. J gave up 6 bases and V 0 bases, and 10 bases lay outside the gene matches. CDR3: CASSQELAGTGGINEQFF. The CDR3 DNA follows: TGTGCCAGCAGCCAAGAGTTGGCCGGGACAGGGGGGATCAATGAGCAGTTCTTC. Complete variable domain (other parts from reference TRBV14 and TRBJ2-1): EAGVTQFPSHSVIEKGQTVTLRCDPISGHDNLYWYRRVMGKEIKFLLHFVKESKQDESGMPNNRFLAERTGGTYSTLKVQPAELEDSGVYFCASSQELAGTGGINEQFFGPGTRLTVL.

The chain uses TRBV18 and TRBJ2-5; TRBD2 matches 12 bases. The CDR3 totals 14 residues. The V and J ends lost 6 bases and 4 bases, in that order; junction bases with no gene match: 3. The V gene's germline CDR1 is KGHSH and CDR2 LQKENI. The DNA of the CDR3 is TGTGCCAGCTCTATGACTAGCGGGGGAGAGACCCAGTACTTC. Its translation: CASSMTSGGETQYF. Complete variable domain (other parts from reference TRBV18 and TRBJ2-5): NAGVMQNPRHLVRRRGQEARLRCSPMKGHSHVYWYRQLPEEGLKFMVYLQKENIIDESGMPKERFSAEFPKEGPSILRIQQVVRGDSAAYFCASSMTSGGETQYFGPGTRLLVL.

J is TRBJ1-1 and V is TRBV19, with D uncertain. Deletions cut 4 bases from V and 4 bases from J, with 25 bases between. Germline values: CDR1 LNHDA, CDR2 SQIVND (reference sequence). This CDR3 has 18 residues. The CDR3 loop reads CASSNGVRSRREGTEAFF. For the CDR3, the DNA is TGTGCCAGTAGTAATGGGGTACGCAGTCGGCGTGAGGGCACTGAAGCTTTCTTT.

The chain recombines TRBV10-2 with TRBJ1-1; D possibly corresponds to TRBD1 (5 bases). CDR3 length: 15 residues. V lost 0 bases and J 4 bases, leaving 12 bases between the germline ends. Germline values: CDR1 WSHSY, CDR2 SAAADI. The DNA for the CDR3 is TGCGCCAGCAGTGAGTCAGTCCCGGGGGGCACTGAAGCTTTCTTT. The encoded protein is CASSESVPGGTEAFF.

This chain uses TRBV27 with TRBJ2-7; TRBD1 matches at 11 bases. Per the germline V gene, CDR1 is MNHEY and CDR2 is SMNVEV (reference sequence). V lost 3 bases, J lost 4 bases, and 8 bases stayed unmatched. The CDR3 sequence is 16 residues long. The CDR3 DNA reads TGTGCCAGCAGTTTTAAGGGGACAGGGGGTTGGTACGAGCAGTACTTC. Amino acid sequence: CASSFKGTGGWYEQYF.

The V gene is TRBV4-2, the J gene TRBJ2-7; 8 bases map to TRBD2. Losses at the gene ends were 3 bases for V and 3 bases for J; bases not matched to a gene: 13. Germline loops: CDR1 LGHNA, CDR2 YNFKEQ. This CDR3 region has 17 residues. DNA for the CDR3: TGTGCCAGCAGCCACCAAGATGATGCGGGAGGCCGCTACGAGCAGTACTTC. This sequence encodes CASSHQDDAGGRYEQYF.

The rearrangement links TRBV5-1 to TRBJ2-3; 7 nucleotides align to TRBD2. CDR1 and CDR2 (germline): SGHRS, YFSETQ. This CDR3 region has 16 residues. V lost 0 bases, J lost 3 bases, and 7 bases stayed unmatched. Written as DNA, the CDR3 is TGCGCCAGCAGCTTGGGAGGACTAGAAAGTACAGATACGCAGTATTTT. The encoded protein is CASSLGGLESTDTQYF.

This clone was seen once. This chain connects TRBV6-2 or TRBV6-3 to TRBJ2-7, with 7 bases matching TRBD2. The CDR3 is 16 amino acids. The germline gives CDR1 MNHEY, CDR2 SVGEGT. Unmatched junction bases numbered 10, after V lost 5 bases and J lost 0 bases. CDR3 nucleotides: TGTGCCAGCAGTCCGTCCCTAGCGGAAAGCTCCTACGAGCAGTACTTC. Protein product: CASSPSLAESSYEQYF.

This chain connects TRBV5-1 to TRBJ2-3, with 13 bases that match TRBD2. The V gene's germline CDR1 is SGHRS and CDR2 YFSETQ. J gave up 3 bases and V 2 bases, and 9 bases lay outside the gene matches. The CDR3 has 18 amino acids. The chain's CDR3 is CASSFGGLAGMGTDTQYF. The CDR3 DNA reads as TGCGCCAGCAGCTTTGGGGGACTAGCGGGAATGGGGACAGATACGCAGTATTTT.

The DNA of the CDR3 is TGTGCCACCAGTGATTTTGACAACACAGATACGCAGTATTTT. Amino acids: CATSDFDNTDTQYF. This sequence joins TRBV24-1 and TRBJ2-3; D not certain. With 1 base removed from V and 2 bases from J, the gap between germline ends came to 6 bases. Germline CDR1 KGHDR, CDR2 SFDVKD. This CDR3 comprises 14 residues.

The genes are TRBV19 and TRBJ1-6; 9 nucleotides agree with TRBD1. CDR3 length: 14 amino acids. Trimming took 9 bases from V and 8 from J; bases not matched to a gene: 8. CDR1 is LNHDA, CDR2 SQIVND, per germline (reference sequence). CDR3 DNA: TGTGCCAGCCACCTACAGGGGGCTCATTCACCCCTCCACTTT. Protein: CASHLQGAHSPLHF. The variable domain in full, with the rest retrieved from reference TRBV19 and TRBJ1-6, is DGGITQSPKYLFRKEGQNVTLSCEQNLNHDAMYWYRQDPGQGLRLIYYSQIVNDFQKGDIAEGYSVSREKKESFPLTVTSAQKNPTAFYLCASHLQGAHSPLHFGNGTRLTVT.

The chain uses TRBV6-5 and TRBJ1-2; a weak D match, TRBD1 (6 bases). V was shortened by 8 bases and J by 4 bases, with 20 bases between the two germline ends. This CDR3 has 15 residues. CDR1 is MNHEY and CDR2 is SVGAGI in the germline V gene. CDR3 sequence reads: CASAPNRGGGYGYTF. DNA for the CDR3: TGTGCCAGCGCACCTAATCGGGGGGGCGGCTATGGCTACACCTTC.

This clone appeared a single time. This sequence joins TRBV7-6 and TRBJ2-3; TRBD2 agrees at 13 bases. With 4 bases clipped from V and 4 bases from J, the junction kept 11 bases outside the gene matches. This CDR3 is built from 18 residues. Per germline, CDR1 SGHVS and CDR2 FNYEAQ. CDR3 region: CASSSGKLAGGPPDTQYF. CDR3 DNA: TGTGCCAGCAGCTCTGGCAAACTAGCGGGAGGGCCCCCAGATACGCAGTATTTT.

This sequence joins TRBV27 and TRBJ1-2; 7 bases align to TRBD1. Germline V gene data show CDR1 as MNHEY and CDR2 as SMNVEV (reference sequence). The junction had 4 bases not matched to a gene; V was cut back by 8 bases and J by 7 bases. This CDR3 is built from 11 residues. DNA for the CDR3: TGTGCCAGCCAGGGGGATGGTGGCTACACCTTC. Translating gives CASQGDGGYTF.

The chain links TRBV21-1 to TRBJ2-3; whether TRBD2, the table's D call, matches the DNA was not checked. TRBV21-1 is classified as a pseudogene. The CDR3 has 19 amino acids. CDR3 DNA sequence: TGTGCCAGCAGCAAAGTGGGCCCAAAGCGGGAGGGGAGCACAGATACGCAGTATTTT. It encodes CASSKVGPKREGSTDTQYF.